The clone carrying this T cell receptor (beta chain) was counted ten times or more. What it binds is unknown. The V and J ends lost 5 bases and 3 bases respectively, with 8 bases between them. CDR1 is ENHRY, CDR2 SYGVKD, per germline. The CDR3 spans 13 residues. The sorted Tregs were CD4+CD25+CD127-/low cells. Full-length variable regions came from constant-region reverse primers plus semi-nested Nested Universal Primer A PCR. TCRdb processed the 5' RACE reads anew with MiXCR; each CDR3 protein has one entry. This repertoire shows 50,000 to 65,000 distinct CDR3 sequences, less than 25% found once; its top ten account for roughly 3.5%. Study results and caveats: The TCR gene usage of tumor memory CD4+ T cells clustered together with blood and lymph node memory CD4+ cells and with lymph node naive CD4+ cells. The larger-cohort validation was restricted to a single TCR beta V-J rearrangement rather than whole repertoires.

The TCR sequence derives from a female donor with breast cancer. The specimen was tumor-infiltrating Tregs sorted from the breast tumor. The chain carries TRBV10-3 and TRBJ2-1; D remains unclear. The CDR3 loop reads CAISKEGYNEQFF. CDR3 nucleotides: TGTGCCATCAGTAAGGAAGGCTACAATGAGCAGTTCTTC.